The TCR beta chain under discussion was sequenced for a study of blood T cell repertoires in COVID-19. Study-level background: Material from acute and convalescent COVID-19 was sourced from the United States, Italy and Spain. In each case, the material was cDNA or gDNA derived from T cells, B-cell-depleted T cells, or PBMCs.

The study drew participants aged roughly 18 to 89 years from approximately 23 US areas. Here immunoSEQ multiplex PCR was the method, and the copy in TCRdb shows in-frame clones only, minus some. The table records 200,000 or so clones, roughly 90% of them present only once. What was sequenced was PBMCs or T cells enriched from blood (not recorded which). This sequence originates from a woman aged 40 to 50 with acute COVID-19.

The chain's CDR3 is CASKRTGLGTEAFF. The CDR3 DNA reads TGTGCCAGTAAAAGGACAGGGTTGGGGACTGAAGCTTTCTTT. This chain connects TRBV6-5 to TRBJ1-1, with TRBD1 identical over 8 bases. Trimming at V came to 9 bases and at J to 5 bases, leaving 11 bases not matched to a gene. Germline V lookup: CDR1 MNHEY, CDR2 SVGAGI. This CDR3 spans 14 amino acids.